Each of the 3 T cell receptor beta chains below was sequenced from the same sample in a study of control samples from healthy donors and cancer patients. TCRdb's table, derived via immunoSEQ multiplex PCR, lists solely in-frame clones and lacks some. The data hold some 120,000 clones, with about 89% observed a single time. Sequencing used blood. The receptor set was obtained from a man aged 55 to 70 in good health.

The chain has TRBV9 and TRBJ2-2; TRBD2 agrees at 12 bases. The V segment lost 3 bases and the J segment 0 bases; nucleotides outside the gene matches: 3. This CDR3 contains 17 residues. The germline CDR1 and CDR2 sequences are SGDLS and YYNGEE. The CDR3 region has the DNA TGTGCCAGCAGCGCCCGACTAGCGGGGGCGAACACCGGGGAGCTGTTTTTT. Encoded protein: CASSARLAGANTGELFF. Using reference TRBV9 and TRBJ2-2 for the parts outside the CDR3, the full variable domain is DSGVTQTPKHLITATGQRVTLRCSPRSGDLSVYWYQQSLDQGLQFLIQYYNGEERAKGNILERFSAQQFPDLHSELNLSSLELGDSALYFCASSARLAGANTGELFFGEGSRLTVL.

V is TRBV7-8 and J is TRBJ2-7; D may correspond to TRBD1 or TRBD2 (5 bases each). With 0 bases removed from V and 6 bases from J, the gap between germline ends came to 12 bases. Germline V gene lookup returns CDR1 SGHVS and CDR2 FQNEAQ. This CDR3 region has 14 residues. CDR3 sequence reads: CASSLAGVAGEQYF. In nucleotides, the CDR3 is TGTGCCAGCAGCTTAGCGGGGGTCGCGGGCGAGCAGTACTTC.

V usage is TRBV10-1 and J usage is TRBJ1-2; 11 bases agree with TRBD1. The junction had 12 bases not matched to a gene; V was cut back by 2 bases and J by 7 bases. The germline gives CDR1 WNHNN, CDR2 SYGVQD (reference sequence). The CDR3 has 17 residues. The chain's CDR3 is CASSEEQGTGGFTGYTF. The CDR3 DNA is TGCGCCAGCAGTGAGGAACAGGGGACAGGGGGTTTCACTGGCTACACCTTC.